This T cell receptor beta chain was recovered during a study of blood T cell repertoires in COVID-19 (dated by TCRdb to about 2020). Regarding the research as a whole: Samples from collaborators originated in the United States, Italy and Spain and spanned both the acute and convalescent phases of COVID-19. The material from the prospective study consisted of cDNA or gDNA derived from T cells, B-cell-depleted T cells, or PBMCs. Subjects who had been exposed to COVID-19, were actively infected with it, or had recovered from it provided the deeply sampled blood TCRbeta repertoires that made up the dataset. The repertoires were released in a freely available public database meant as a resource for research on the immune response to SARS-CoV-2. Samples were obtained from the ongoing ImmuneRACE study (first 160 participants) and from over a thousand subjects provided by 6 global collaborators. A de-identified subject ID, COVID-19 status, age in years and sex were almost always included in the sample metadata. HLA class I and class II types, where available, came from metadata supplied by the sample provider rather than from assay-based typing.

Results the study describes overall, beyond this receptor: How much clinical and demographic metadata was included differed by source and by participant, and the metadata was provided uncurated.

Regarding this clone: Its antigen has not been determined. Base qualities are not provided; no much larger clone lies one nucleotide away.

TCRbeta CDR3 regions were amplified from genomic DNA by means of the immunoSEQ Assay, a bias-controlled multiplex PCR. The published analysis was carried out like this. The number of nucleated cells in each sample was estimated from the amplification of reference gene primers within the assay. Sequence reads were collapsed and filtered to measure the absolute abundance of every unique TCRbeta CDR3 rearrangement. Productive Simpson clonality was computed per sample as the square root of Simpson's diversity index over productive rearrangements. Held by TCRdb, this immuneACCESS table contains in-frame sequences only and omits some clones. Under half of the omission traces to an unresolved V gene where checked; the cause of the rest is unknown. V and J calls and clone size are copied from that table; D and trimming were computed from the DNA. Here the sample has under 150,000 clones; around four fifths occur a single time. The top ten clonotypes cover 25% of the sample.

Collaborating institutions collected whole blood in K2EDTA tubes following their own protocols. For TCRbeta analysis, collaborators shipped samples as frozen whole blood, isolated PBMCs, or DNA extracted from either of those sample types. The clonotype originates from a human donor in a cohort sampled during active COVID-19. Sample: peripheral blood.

The base sequence is TGCGCCAGCAGCCAAGGAAGCGGGAGAAGTCAAGAGACCCAGTACTTC. Translation gives CASSQGSGRSQETQYF. The chain was built from TRBV4-1 and TRBJ2-5; 8 bases in the middle match TRBD2. Its CDR3 holds 16 amino acids, cysteine through phenylalanine. The DNA shown is the 48-base CDR3, in frame from base 1. Per the germline V gene, MGHRA is the CDR1 and YSYEKL is the CDR2. From V the trimming removes 1 base and from J it removes 2 bases, while the gene matches leave 6 bases of the junction unaccounted for.